This T cell receptor beta chain was sequenced in a study of blood T cell repertoires in COVID-19 (dated by TCRdb to 2018 to 2020). Regarding the research as a whole: Samples covering the acute and convalescent phases of COVID-19 were provided by collaborators in the United States, Italy and Spain. Nearly every sample came with metadata listing a de-identified subject ID, COVID-19 status, age in years and sex. Subjects who had been exposed to COVID-19, were actively infected with it, or had recovered from it provided the deeply sampled blood TCRbeta repertoires that made up the dataset. The repertoires were made available in a free public database intended to serve as a resource for research on the immune response to SARS-CoV-2. Samples were obtained from the ongoing ImmuneRACE study (first 160 participants) and from 1,000 to 1,500 subjects provided by 6 global collaborators. Where available, HLA class I and class II types were taken from metadata supplied by the sample provider and were not determined by assay-based typing. The material from the prospective study consisted of cDNA or gDNA derived from T cells, B-cell-depleted T cells, or PBMCs.

Paper-wide results and their limitations: The quantity of clinical and demographic metadata differed by source and by participant and was supplied without curation.

One collaborating source in Seattle enrolled patients during active infection and followed them longitudinally through the course of disease. Collaborating institutions collected whole blood in K2EDTA tubes following their own protocols. Collaborator samples were shipped for TCRbeta analysis as frozen whole blood, isolated PBMCs, or DNA extracted from either sample type. The immunoSEQ Assay, a bias-controlled multiplex PCR, was used to amplify TCRbeta CDR3 regions from genomic DNA. In the paper's pipeline: Within the assay, amplification of reference gene primers was used to estimate how many nucleated cells each sample contained. Sequence reads were collapsed and filtered to measure the absolute abundance of every unique TCRbeta CDR3 rearrangement. For each sample, productive Simpson clonality was calculated by taking the square root of Simpson's diversity index across productive rearrangements. TCRdb took over this immuneACCESS table, retaining in-frame rearrangements with V and J assigned. Such tables are incomplete; in checked studies, under half of the missing clones stem from an unresolved V gene, and the remainder is unexplained. Clone size and V and J calls were adopted from that table, with D and trimming inferred from the DNA. The sample table lists 75,000 to 90,000 clones, about 73% of them with a count of one. Together, the top ten hold about a third of the sample.

V was cut back by 7 bases and J by 5 bases, leaving a gap of 14 bases between them. For CDR1 and CDR2, the germline V gene lists SQVTM and ANQGSEA. Including the terminal cysteine and phenylalanine, the CDR3 comprises 12 residues. The kept DNA is CDR3 alone, 36 bases in frame from the first base. About this clone: There is no known antigen for this receptor. Qualities for individual bases were not recorded, and no much larger clone is one base off.

Sequencing was carried out using peripheral blood. The chain employs TRBV29-1 and TRBJ1-2, and the D gene may be TRBD1, 6 bases matching. This receptor was obtained from a man aged 60 to 75 with COVID-19, enrolled during active disease. The DNA is as follows: TGCAGCGGGGGGGCAGGCGGGTATGGCTACACCTTC. Its coded protein is CSGGAGGYGYTF.